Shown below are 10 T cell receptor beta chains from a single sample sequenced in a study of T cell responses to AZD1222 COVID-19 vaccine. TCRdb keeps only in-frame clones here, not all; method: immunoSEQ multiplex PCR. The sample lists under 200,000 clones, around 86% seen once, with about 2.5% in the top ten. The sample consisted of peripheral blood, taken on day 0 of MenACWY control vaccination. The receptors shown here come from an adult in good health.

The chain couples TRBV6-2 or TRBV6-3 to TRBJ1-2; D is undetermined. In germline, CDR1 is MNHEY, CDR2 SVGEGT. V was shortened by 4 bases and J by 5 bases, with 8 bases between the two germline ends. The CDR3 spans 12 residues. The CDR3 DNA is TGTGCCAGCAGTTTCTTTGATTATGGCTACACCTTC. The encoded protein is CASSFFDYGYTF.

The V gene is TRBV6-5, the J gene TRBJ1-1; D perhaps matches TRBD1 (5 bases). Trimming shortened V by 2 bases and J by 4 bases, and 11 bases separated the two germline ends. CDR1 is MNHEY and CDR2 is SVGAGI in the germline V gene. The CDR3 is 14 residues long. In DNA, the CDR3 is TGTGCCAGCAGTTACGTGGGGGGGAGCACTGAAGCTTTCTTT. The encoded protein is CASSYVGGSTEAFF.

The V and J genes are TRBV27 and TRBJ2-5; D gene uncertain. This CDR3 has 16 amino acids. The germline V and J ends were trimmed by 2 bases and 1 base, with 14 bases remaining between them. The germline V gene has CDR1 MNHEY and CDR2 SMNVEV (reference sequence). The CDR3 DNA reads TGTGCCAGCAGTTTAAGTCGCGCCCGAGCCCAAGAGACCCAGTACTTC. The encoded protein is CASSLSRARAQETQYF.

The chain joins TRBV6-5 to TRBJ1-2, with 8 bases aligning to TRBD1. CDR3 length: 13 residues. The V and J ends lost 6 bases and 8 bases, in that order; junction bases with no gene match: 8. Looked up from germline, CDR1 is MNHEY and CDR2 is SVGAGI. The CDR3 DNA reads TGTGCCAGCAGGGGGACAGGCCCAAACGGCTACACCTTC. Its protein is CASRGTGPNGYTF.

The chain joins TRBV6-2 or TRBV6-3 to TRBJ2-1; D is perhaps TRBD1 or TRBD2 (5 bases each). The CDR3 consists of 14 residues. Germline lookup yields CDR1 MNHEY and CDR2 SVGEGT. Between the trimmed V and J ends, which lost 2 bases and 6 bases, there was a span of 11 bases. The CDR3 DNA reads TGTGCCAGCAGTTACGGGGACGGTACCAATGAGCAGTTCTTC. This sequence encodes CASSYGDGTNEQFF.

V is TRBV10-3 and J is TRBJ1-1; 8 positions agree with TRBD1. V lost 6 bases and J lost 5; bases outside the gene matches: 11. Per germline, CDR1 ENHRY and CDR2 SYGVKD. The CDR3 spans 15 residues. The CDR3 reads CAIREDRAGTTEAFF. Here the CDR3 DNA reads TGTGCCATCAGGGAGGACAGGGCGGGAACAACTGAAGCTTTCTTT.

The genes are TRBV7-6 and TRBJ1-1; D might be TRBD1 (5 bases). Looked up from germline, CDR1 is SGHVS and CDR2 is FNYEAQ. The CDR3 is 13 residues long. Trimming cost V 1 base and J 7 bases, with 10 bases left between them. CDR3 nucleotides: TGTGCCAGCAGCTTAGGGGGCGGTCTTGAAGCTTTCTTT. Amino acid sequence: CASSLGGGLEAFF.

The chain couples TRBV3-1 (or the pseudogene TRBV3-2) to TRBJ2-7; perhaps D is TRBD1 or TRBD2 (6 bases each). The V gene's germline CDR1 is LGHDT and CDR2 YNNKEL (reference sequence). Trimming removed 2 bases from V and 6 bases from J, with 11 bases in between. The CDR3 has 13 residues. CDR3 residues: CASSQWGAVEQYF. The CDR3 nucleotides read TGTGCCAGCAGCCAATGGGGGGCCGTCGAGCAGTACTTC.

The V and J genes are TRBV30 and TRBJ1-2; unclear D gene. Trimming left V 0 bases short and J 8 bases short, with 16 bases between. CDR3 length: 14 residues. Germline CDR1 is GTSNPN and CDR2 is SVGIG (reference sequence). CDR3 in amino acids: CAWSVRWQARGYTF. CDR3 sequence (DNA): TGTGCCTGGAGTGTACGATGGCAGGCCAGAGGCTACACCTTC.

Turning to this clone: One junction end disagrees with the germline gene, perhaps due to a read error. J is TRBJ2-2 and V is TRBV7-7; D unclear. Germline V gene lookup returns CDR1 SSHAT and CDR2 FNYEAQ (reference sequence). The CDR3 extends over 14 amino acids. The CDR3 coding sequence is TGTGCTAGCAGTCTCAAGGGGAACACCGGGGAGCTGTTTTTT. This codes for CASSLKGNTGELFF.